The T cell receptor beta chain described here comes from a study of T cells in localized non-small cell lung cancer (dated by TCRdb to the early 2020s). For context, the study as a whole: T cell repertoires of more than 200 early-stage NSCLC patients were analyzed, with tumors being compared against uninvolved tumor-adjacent lungs. A mean age of roughly 64 years was recorded for the NSCLC patients, of whom more than 120 were male and more than 95 were female. All 230 or so NSCLC patients in the cohort were treatment-naive and had localized lung tumors that were resected. Points the paper makes about the study in general: Because multi-region tumor sequencing was not done, intratumor heterogeneity could not be ruled out. A median of 57 of the top 100 tumor clones turned up in the paired uninvolved adjacent lung, and approximately 30 of those clones also ranked among the top 100 of that same adjacent lung. Higher blood T cell density associated with longer overall survival, while higher adjacent-lung clonality associated with shorter survival. Because of the exploratory design, TCR variables were selected using unadjusted p-values without false-discovery rate correction. Uninvolved tumor-adjacent lung showed the highest T cell clonality, higher than tumor, which suggests more focused antigenic responses in the uninvolved tumor-adjacent lung.

This clone was detected a few times. Its specific antigen is unknown. No clone much larger than this one lies a single base away; base qualities are absent. The immunoSEQ Assay was used to sequence TCR beta CDR3 regions from DNA. Regarding the original processing steps: To compute T cell density, TCR beta template counts were normalized to usable DNA, which was estimated by amplifying housekeeping genes. Using the preseqR package, richness was estimated by extrapolating to 120,000 templates for tissue samples and 400,000 templates for PBMC samples. Clonality was calculated as one minus Pielou's evenness. Differential abundance testing on productive amino-acid clonotypes, with a minimum total count of 5 and an alpha of 0.1, was used to identify tissue-enriched TCRs. The Jaccard Index and the Morisita Overlap Index were used to quantify repertoire overlap between compartments. TCR beta CDR3s were clustered by GLIPH together with public tetramer-defined viral CDR3s, and at least three viral sequences plus V-gene enrichment were required for viral motifs. TCRdb holds this immuneACCESS table with in-frame rearrangements only. Some clones are missing; in checked studies, unresolved V genes explain under half, and the rest has no known cause. V and J calls and clone size are as listed in that table; D and trimming were resolved from the DNA. The sample table shows about 40,000 clones, and about 90% are seen once. The top ten clonotypes cover roughly 2.5% of the sample.

At diagnosis, peripheral blood, uninvolved tumor-adjacent lung and tumor were collected and were preserved as a mix of fresh-frozen and FFPE material. For TCR repertoire profiling, blood samples were analyzed in the form of peripheral blood mononuclear cells. The sequence derives from a woman aged 35-70 years with stage I lung adenocarcinoma. The sample consisted of peripheral blood, taken before any cancer treatment.

The CDR3 is CASSPGQGKLTQYF. The sequenced DNA: TGTGCCAGCAGTCCGGGACAGGGGAAATTGACCCAGTACTTC. Recombination linked TRBV6-5 to TRBJ2-5, with 10 junctional bases fitting TRBD1. V has 5 bases trimmed and J has 7 bases trimmed; junction bases matching no gene number 7. The CDR3, cysteine through phenylalanine, is 14 amino acids long. Only the CDR3 region is kept as DNA, spanning 42 bases read in frame from base 1. The germline V gene yields MNHEY for CDR1 and SVGAGI for CDR2.